This TCR beta chain was identified in a study (dated by TCRdb to 2013 to 2016). For context, the study as a whole: The study tested whether tumor-infiltrating Tregs in breast cancer are recruited from blood Tregs or converted in situ from other CD4+ T cell subsets.

The Miltenyi Naive CD4+ T Cell Isolation kit was used to purify naive CD4+ T cells, and CD25 microbeads were used to remove Tregs. Tregs, naive and memory CD4+ T cells from tumor, blood and ipsilateral draining lymph nodes of five breast cancer patients underwent full-length TCR alpha and beta sequencing. Tumor tissue, along with lymph nodes from ipsilateral axillary dissection, was perfused with PBS, minced, and then digested using collagenase I and hyaluronidase. Ficoll density gradient centrifugation was used to isolate mononuclear cells from either lymph nodes or 50 ml of peripheral blood. Sorted cell populations were confirmed by FACS to exceed 90% purity. The CDR3 contains 15 residues, cysteine and phenylalanine counted. Solely the CDR3 DNA is kept, with 45 bases framed from the first base. As encoded in the germline V gene, CDR1 is SGHRS while CDR2 is YFSETQ. Between the V and J ends, shortened by 0 bases and 1 base respectively, the junction contains 10 bases.

Full-length TCR variable regions were amplified by 5' RACE PCR using constant-region reverse primers, and then by semi-nested PCR using Nested Universal Primer A. The ReliaPrep RNA Cell Miniprep System was used to extract total RNA, which was then reverse transcribed into 5'RACE-ready cDNA with the SMARTer RACE 5'/3' Kit. Multiplex adaptors were used to barcode full-length TCR alpha and beta libraries, and the barcoded libraries were sequenced on an Illumina MiSeq. Per the authors' processing: For each of nine subset-tissue groups, sequencing data from the five patients were pooled, and the groups were then compared using unsupervised clustering of TCR gene usage. Repertoire similarity was calculated with the Morisita-Horn index, weighting shared sequences by their contribution to each repertoire. The public reads were quality trimmed at Q25 with fastp and then assembled into clones with MiXCR by TCRdb, keeping productive beta chains. Under each unique CDR3 protein, matching rows form one entry showing the most common genes and DNA. None of the V and J calls come from the authors' own analysis; TCRdb made them. Across this sample there are some 30,000 distinct CDR3 sequences, with 20% to 30% seen only once. In total, the top ten clones hold roughly 3.5% of the sample.

What the work shows at the level of the full study, not this receptor alone: The larger-cohort validation was restricted to a single TCR beta V-J rearrangement rather than whole repertoires. The TCR gene usage of tumor memory CD4+ T cells clustered together with blood and lymph node memory CD4+ cells and with lymph node naive CD4+ cells. Tumor-infiltrating Treg TCR alpha and beta sequences overlapped most with tumor naive CD4+ T cells, then with blood naive CD4+ T cells.

About this clonotype itself: The antigen it recognizes is unknown. No much larger clone is present one base from it, and per-base qualities are unavailable.

The sequence joins TRBV5-1 to TRBJ1-1, with TRBD1 perhaps the D gene, on 5 matching bases. Sequencing input: naive CD4+ T cells sorted from a lymph node. Per the publication, the cell subset or site label means: naive CD4+ T cells, CD4+CD45RA+CD25-. This TCR was recovered from a female donor with breast cancer. The DNA sequence is given as TGCGCCAGCAGCTTGGAGGCCAGGGCGAACACTGAAGCTTTCTTT. Protein translation: CASSLEARANTEAFF.